This T cell receptor (beta chain) was sequenced in a study of blood T cell repertoires in COVID-19. Study context: Sites across the United States, Italy and Spain contributed samples from acute and convalescent COVID-19.

Original data processing: Nucleated cell counts were estimated from reference gene primer amplification. Sequenced by immunoSEQ multiplex PCR; TCRdb stores in-frame clones only, minus some. V and J calls and clone size are given by that table; D and trimming were obtained from the DNA. The table lists approximately 37,000 clones, about nine tenths of them singletons, with under 25% in the top ten. The CDR3 consists of 12 residues. Germline V CDR1 and CDR2: GTSNPN, SVGIG (reference sequence). The V gene lost 2 bases and the J gene lost 6 bases, with 9 bases spanning the gap. The receptor was isolated from a man aged 45 to 65 with active COVID-19. V and J are TRBV30 and TRBJ2-3; D is uncertain. The sequencing input was peripheral blood. The CDR3 coding sequence is TGTGCCTGGAGTTCTTCCTCGGATACGCAGTATTTT. This sequence encodes CAWSSSSDTQYF.